These 2 T cell receptor beta chains were all obtained from the same sample, sequenced in a study of OX40 agonist ivuxolimab in advanced cancers. The table came from immunoSEQ multiplex PCR; TCRdb's copy has only in-frame clones and leaves some out. The data hold some 100,000 clones, with around nine tenths observed a single time. Sequenced material: CD4+ or CD8+ T cells sorted from blood, taken in a trial of the OX40 agonist ivuxolimab. These receptors all stem from an adult with an advanced solid tumor such as melanoma, head and neck, liver or kidney cancer.

The chain recombines TRBV7-6 with TRBJ2-1; 14 bases align to TRBD2. The CDR3 totals 20 residues. The germline CDR1 and CDR2 sequences are SGHVS and FNYEAQ. Trimming at V came to 0 bases and at J to 3 bases, leaving 10 bases not matched to a gene. CDR3 region: CASSLARERTSGRIYNEQFF. The CDR3 region has the DNA TGTGCCAGCAGCTTAGCAAGAGAGAGGACTAGCGGGAGGATCTACAATGAGCAGTTCTTC.

CDR3 protein: CASSPGRNYEQYF. In nucleotides, the CDR3 is TGTGCCAGCAGCCCTGGACGGAACTACGAGCAGTACTTC. The chain carries TRBV6-6 and TRBJ2-7; D not certain. The germline CDR1 and CDR2 sequences are MNHNY and SVGAGI (reference sequence). CDR3 length: 13 residues. The V end lost 6 bases, the J end lost 3 bases, and 12 bases lay between the germline ends.